Detailed here is one T cell receptor (beta chain). Its antigen is as yet unknown. The CDR3 ends on some other residue instead of the conserved phenylalanine or tryptophan, so this is likely a read error. The source of the sample is a study of regulatory T cells in long-lasting Graves disease. The study's findings and limits: Persistent-disease Graves' patients showed less TCR diversity than new cases.

CDR3 length: 14 amino acids. The germline V gene has CDR1 SQVTM and CDR2 ANQGSEA. J gave up 2 bases and V 2 bases, and 3 bases lay outside the gene matches. Time point denoted: persistent/refractory GD, antithyroid drugs over 5 years with positive TRAb. The TCR library used RNA extracted from PBMCs. In this cohort, patients came from an endocrinology department located in Xi'an, China. iRepertoire HTBI primers and Arm-PCR of CDR3 regions built TCR beta libraries. TCRdb re-analysed the multiplex PCR reads in MiXCR, keeping a single row per CDR3 protein. The sample consists of about 470,000 distinct CDR3 sequences, less than 25% of them appearing once.

This sequence originates from a female donor with Graves disease. The rearrangement joins TRBV29-1 to TRBJ2-7; 10 nucleotides agree with TRBD2. The specimen was peripheral blood mononuclear cells (PBMCs), collected when the disease was refractory, from a patient treated with antithyroid drugs. The CDR3 DNA reads as TGCAGCGTTGAAACTAGCGGGACTACCTACGAGCAGTACTCC. Translation gives CSVETSGTTYEQYS.